The clone carrying this TCR beta chain showed up many times. The record originates from a study of patients and donors after allogeneic stem cell transplantation. TCRdb reanalysed the RT-PCR reads using MiXCR and keeps one entry per CDR3 protein. Of approximately 250,000 distinct CDR3 sequences listed, less than 15% are singletons. The CDR3 sequence is 15 residues long. V lost 5 bases and J lost 1; bases outside the gene matches: 6. Germline CDR1 is SGHRS and CDR2 is YFSETQ. The material sequenced was blood, either unsorted or a sorted T cell fraction (not recorded which). This clonotype was obtained from a human donor who was either an allogeneic HSCT recipient or a stem cell or donor lymphocyte infusion donor (not recorded which). It is not recorded whose cells these are; they may come from a transplant donor. The rearrangement uses TRBV5-1 and TRBJ2-1; TRBD2 matches 7 bases. The CDR3 sequence: CASRDWRGSYNEQFF. CDR3 in DNA: TGCGCCAGCAGGGACTGGCGGGGGTCCTACAATGAGCAGTTCTTC.